The present T cell receptor (beta chain) was sequenced within a study of T-cell reconstitution after alpha-beta-depleted transplantation in children. Study findings and constraints: Reportedly, only several hundred clones from non-depleted graft cells drove alpha-beta T-cell counts at about two months. Several patients had high TCRbeta diversity at day 60; it came from surviving recipient T cells and thymic progenitors. When one year had passed after transplant, most T-cell counts and diversity came from newly produced T cells.

Using unique molecular identifiers, the investigators prepared the TCRbeta library. From the PCR reads, TCRdb called clonotypes with MiXCR, one entry per CDR3 protein. The sample has hundreds of thousands of distinct CDR3 sequences, roughly 14% seen once. A note on this clonotype: Its antigen remains unknown.

J was trimmed by 1 base and V by 3 bases; bases with no gene match: 4. The CDR3 extends over 15 amino acids. Germline CDR1 and CDR2: KGHSH and LQKENI. The material was PBMCs, obtained before TCRalphabeta/CD19-depleted stem cell transplant. The gene calls are TRBV18 and TRBJ2-7; 9 bases agree with TRBD2. The sequence came from a girl aged 2 to 9 with congenital amegakaryocytic thrombocytopenia, due to receive a stem cell transplant. DNA for the CDR3: TGTGCCAGCTCACCGGTGCGGGAGGGGTCCTACGAGCAGTACTTC. Translated: CASSPVREGSYEQYF.